A selection of T cell receptor beta chains follows, all from one sample in a study of cytomegalovirus exposure and HLA in healthy donors. Clones were read by immunoSEQ multiplex PCR, and TCRdb kept only the in-frame ones, dropping some. The sample contains under 150,000 clones, 70% to 75% of which appear only once. The sample consisted of PBMCs. These receptors came from a human donor in good health. CDR3s include the opening cysteine and the closing phenylalanine or tryptophan. Each record gives: V gene, J gene, clone size, D gene, CDR3 protein, CDR3 DNA. The D gene is left open where the match is weak. Not all rows give a size; the values are once, few, many and, for expanded clones, a class.

TRBV6-1,TRBJ2-7,few,.,CASGRRQYEQYF,TGTGCCAGCGGGCGACGGCAGTACGAGCAGTACTTC
TRBV5-6,TRBJ2-2,.,.,CASSWGRGVYTGELFF,TGTGCCAGCAGCTGGGGCAGGGGGGTCTACACCGGGGAGCTGTTTTTT
TRBV4-1,TRBJ2-5,few,TRBD1,CASSHPGGETQYF,TGCGCCAGCAGCCACCCAGGGGGAGAGACCCAGTACTTC
TRBV7-3,TRBJ2-7,.,TRBD1,CASSLRAGTGAYEQYF,TGTGCCAGCAGCTTAAGGGCGGGGACAGGGGCCTACGAGCAGTACTTC
TRBV27,TRBJ2-2,once,TRBD1,CASSLSRTGYTGELFF,TGTGCCAGCAGTTTATCGAGGACAGGGTACACCGGGGAGCTGTTTTTT
TRBV7-9,TRBJ2-3,.,TRBD1,CASSRQGIITDTQYF,TGTGCCAGCAGCCGACAGGGGATTATAACAGATACGCAGTATTTT
TRBV6-1,TRBJ1-2,once,.,CASSDRYYGYTF,TGTGCCAGCAGCGACAGGTACTATGGCTACACCTTC
TRBV5-1,TRBJ2-3,few,TRBD2,CASSPGGGTSGISTDTQYF,TGCGCCAGCAGCCCCGGCGGAGGGACTAGCGGGATCAGCACAGATACGCAGTATTTT
TRBV18,TRBJ1-2,.,TRBD1,CASSPTPGQGCGYTF,TGTGCCAGCTCACCAACACCGGGACAGGGATGTGGCTACACCTTC
TRBV7-2,TRBJ1-2,.,.,CASSLAGQNYGYTF,TGTGCCAGCAGCTTAGCTGGGCAGAACTATGGCTACACCTTC
TRBV18,TRBJ2-7,.,.,CASSLGQRTYEQYF,TGTGCCAGCTCACTGGGGCAGAGAACCTACGAGCAGTACTTC
TRBV29-1,TRBJ2-5,.,.,CSVVFRERSQETQYF,TGCAGCGTTGTATTCCGAGAGCGGAGCCAAGAGACCCAGTACTTC
TRBV15,TRBJ1-2,.,.,CATSRDGYGYTF,TGTGCCACCAGCAGAGACGGTTATGGCTACACCTTC
TRBV5-1,TRBJ2-7,few,TRBD2,CASSLGDYSYEQYF,TGCGCCAGCAGCTTAGGGGACTACTCCTACGAGCAGTACTTC
TRBV28,TRBJ2-1,.,.,CASSLLRQTYKQFF,TGTGCCAGCAGTTTATTGCGTCAGACATACAAGCAGTTCTTC
TRBV6-5,TRBJ2-7,few,TRBD1,CASTPRDSYYEQYF,TGTGCCAGCACACCACGGGACAGCTACTACGAGCAGTACTTC
TRBV2,TRBJ2-1,few,.,CASSNYQGSAYNEQFF,TGTGCCAGCAGTAACTATCAGGGATCAGCCTACAATGAGCAGTTCTTC
TRBV10-3,TRBJ2-3,.,.,CAISSGITDTQYF,TGTGCCATCAGTTCGGGGATCACAGATACGCAGTATTTT
TRBV15,TRBJ1-5,.,TRBD1,CATSRPGTGGFSSNQPQHF,TGTGCCACCAGCAGACCTGGGACAGGGGGCTTTTCAAGCAATCAGCCCCAGCATTTT
TRBV2,TRBJ2-2,.,.,CASSPQGTAGELFF,TGTGCCAGCAGTCCACAGGGTACGGCCGGGGAGCTGTTTTTT
TRBV30,TRBJ2-1,.,TRBD2,CAWSFPGLAGSYNEQFF,TGTGCCTGGAGTTTTCCGGGACTAGCGGGCTCCTACAATGAGCAGTTCTTC
TRBV11-2,TRBJ2-1,.,TRBD2,CASSLGDPLAGVPYNEQFF,TGTGCCAGCAGCTTAGGAGATCCCCTGGCGGGAGTCCCCTACAATGAGCAGTTCTTC